A selection of T cell receptor beta chains follows, all from one sample in a study of blood T cell repertoires in COVID-19. TCRdb's table, derived via immunoSEQ multiplex PCR, lists solely in-frame clones and lacks some. The sample carries 100,000 to 120,000 clones, roughly 87% recorded once. Sequencing input: peripheral blood. The receptors originated from a human donor in a cohort sampled during active COVID-19. The CDR3 runs from the conserved cysteine through the conserved F or W. D genes are given only for firm matches. Where a row states a size, it is once, few, many or the class of an expanded clone; other rows omit it.

-	TRBJ2-7	-	TRBV28	CASLTAQGSYEQYF	TGTGCCAGCCTCACAGCCCAGGGGTCCTACGAGCAGTACTTC
-	TRBJ2-5	-	TRBV19	CASSIATRETQYF	TGTGCCAGTAGTATTGCCACCCGGGAGACCCAGTACTTC
once	TRBJ2-3	TRBD2	TRBV9	CASSVASGLTDTQYF	TGTGCCAGCAGCGTAGCTAGCGGACTCACAGATACGCAGTATTTT
-	TRBJ2-1	-	TRBV7-2	CASSRIPLGYNEQFF	TGTGCCAGCAGCCGCATCCCACTAGGTTACAATGAGCAGTTCTTC
-	TRBJ2-7	TRBD2	TRBV6-4	CASSPGTSGRYEQYF	TGTGCCAGCAGTCCCGGGACTAGCGGTCGGTACGAGCAGTACTTC
-	TRBJ1-6	-	TRBV12-5	CARDSPSYNSPLHF	TGTGCTAGGGACAGCCCATCCTATAATTCACCCCTCCACTTT
-	TRBJ2-5	-	TRBV5-4	CASSIRQAQETQYF	TGTGCCAGCAGCATTCGACAGGCCCAAGAGACCCAGTACTTC
-	TRBJ2-7	TRBD1	TRBV5-5	CASSRDRFEQYF	TGTGCCAGCAGTCGGGACAGGTTCGAGCAGTACTTC
-	TRBJ2-2	-	TRBV7-2	CASSLGASGELFF	TGTGCCAGCAGCTTAGGGGCGTCCGGGGAGCTGTTTTTT
-	TRBJ1-4	-	TRBV6-1	CASSESWTASEKLFF	TGTGCCAGCAGTGAAAGCTGGACTGCCTCTGAAAAACTGTTTTTT
-	TRBJ1-5	TRBD1	TRBV27	CASSLAGPGTAGHYSNQPQHF	TGTGCCAGCAGTTTAGCTGGACCCGGGACAGCCGGGCACTATAGCAATCAGCCCCAGCATTTT
-	TRBJ1-2	-	TRBV9	CASSATGISYTF	TGTGCCAGCAGCGCAACAGGGATCAGCTACACCTTC
-	TRBJ1-2	-	TRBV5-4	CASSLHPQGNYGYTF	TGTGCCAGCAGCTTACACCCACAGGGAAACTATGGCTACACCTTC
-	TRBJ2-7	TRBD1	TRBV5-1	CASSLGQGFHEQYF	TGCGCCAGCAGCTTGGGACAGGGGTTCCACGAGCAGTACTTC
-	TRBJ2-3	-	TRBV9	CASSSLTDTQYF	TGTGCCAGCAGTAGCCTCACAGATACGCAGTATTTT
-	TRBJ2-2	-	TRBV9	CASRDPRDTGELFF	TGTGCCAGCAGGGATCCCAGGGACACCGGGGAGCTGTTTTTT
-	TRBJ2-3	TRBD2	TRBV7-6	CASSLVGAAGGPGARPQYF	TGTGCCAGCAGCTTAGTAGGCGCGGCGGGGGGGCCCGGCGCCCGCCCGCAGTATTTT
-	TRBJ1-2	-	TRBV11-2	CASSLSYRGGQKRYYGYTF	TGTGCCAGCAGCTTATCGTACCGGGGGGGGCAAAAAAGGTACTATGGCTACACCTTC
-	TRBJ1-3	-	TRBV19	CASSIAWQTGNTIYF	TGTGCCAGTAGTATAGCCTGGCAGACTGGAAACACCATATATTTT
-	TRBJ1-3	-	TRBV18	CASSPPAGTSGNTIYF	TGTGCCAGCTCACCACCGGCGGGGACGTCTGGAAACACCATATATTTT
-	TRBJ1-5	-	TRBV10-3	CAISEGRGGQPQHF	TGTGCCATCAGTGAGGGGAGGGGGGGTCAGCCCCAGCATTTT
-	TRBJ2-1	-	TRBV4-2	CASSQPDSSYNEQFF	TGTGCCAGCAGCCAACCCGACAGCTCCTACAATGAGCAGTTCTTC
-	TRBJ2-2	-	TRBV28	CASSPYSGLENTGELFF	TGTGCCAGCAGTCCTTATTCGGGTCTCGAGAACACCGGGGAGCTGTTTTTT
-	TRBJ2-1	TRBD2	TRBV6-5	CASSSGRARNEQFF	TGTGCCAGCAGTAGCGGGAGGGCCAGGAATGAGCAGTTCTTC
-	TRBJ2-5	TRBD1	TRBV7-9	CASSIPGGQETQYF	TGTGCCAGCAGCATACCAGGGGGTCAAGAGACCCAGTACTTC
-	TRBJ1-6	TRBD1	TRBV27	CASSLTAGTGSPLHF	TGTGCCAGCAGTCTAACCGCCGGGACAGGTTCACCCCTCCACTTT
-	TRBJ2-3	-	TRBV5-8	CASSLAGTLSDTQYF	TGTGCCAGCAGCTTGGCGGGAACCCTCTCAGATACGCAGTATTTT
-	TRBJ2-1	TRBD2	TRBV30	CAWSVLAGGSYNEQFF	TGTGCCTGGAGTGTACTGGCGGGGGGCTCCTACAATGAGCAGTTCTTC
-	TRBJ2-7	TRBD2	TRBV9	CASSVGSSGTYEQYF	TGTGCCAGCAGCGTAGGTTCTAGCGGGACCTACGAGCAGTACTTC
-	TRBJ2-1	-	TRBV15	CATSRDRAYGSASYEQFF	TGTGCCACCAGCAGAGACAGGGCGTACGGTTCGGCGTCGTATGAGCAGTTCTTC
-	TRBJ2-3	TRBD2	TRBV29-1	CSVSGTSGTFTDTQYF	TGCAGCGTTTCCGGTACCAGCGGGACCTTCACAGATACGCAGTATTTT
-	TRBJ2-3	-	TRBV4-2	CASSQDWETDTQYF	TGTGCCAGCAGCCAAGATTGGGAGACAGATACGCAGTATTTT
-	TRBJ1-1	-	TRBV9	CASSARGHREGTEAFF	TGTGCCAGCAGCGCCAGGGGCCACAGGGAGGGCACTGAAGCTTTCTTT
-	TRBJ2-7	-	TRBV5-5	CASSLWETSYEQYF	TGTGCCAGCAGCTTGTGGGAGACGTCCTACGAGCAGTACTTC
-	TRBJ1-2	-	TRBV5-1	CASSSGGTNYGYTF	TGCGCCAGCAGCTCAGGTGGCACTAACTATGGCTACACCTTC
few	TRBJ1-2	-	TRBV5-6	CASSFGGSGYTF	TGTGCCAGCAGCTTCGGAGGAAGCGGCTACACCTTC
-	TRBJ2-3	TRBD2	TRBV5-6	CASSLYLSGSQTDTQYF	TGTGCCAGCAGCTTGTACCTAAGCGGGAGCCAGACAGATACGCAGTATTTT